Only one count was recorded for the clone carrying this TCR beta chain. Its antigen is unidentified. This sample is drawn from a study of cytomegalovirus exposure and HLA in healthy donors. Points from the study as a whole: The study put about 180 TCR beta chains on its list as cytomegalovirus-associated. Sequences of the TCR beta chain were said to predict the HLA-A and HLA-B alleles of most subjects accurately.

Amplification used 60 Vbeta primers and 13 Jbeta primers. Assay: immunoSEQ multiplex PCR; the TCRdb copy retains only in-frame clones and omits some. The sample lists approximately 160,000 clones, approximately 84% seen once, with 1% to 1.5% in the top ten. Sequenced input: PBMCs. This TCR was recovered from a man aged 50 to 59 in good health and CMV-seropositive.

The CDR3 here is CAWSVAVVTTTDTQYF. The DNA of the CDR3 is TGTGCCTGGAGTGTAGCGGTAGTCACAACAACAGATACGCAGTATTTT. The genes are TRBV30 and TRBJ2-3; tentatively, D is TRBD2 (5 bases). Trimming removed 0 bases at V and 3 bases at J, with 16 bases between. This CDR3 contains 16 residues. Per the germline V gene, CDR1 is GTSNPN and CDR2 is SVGIG (reference sequence).